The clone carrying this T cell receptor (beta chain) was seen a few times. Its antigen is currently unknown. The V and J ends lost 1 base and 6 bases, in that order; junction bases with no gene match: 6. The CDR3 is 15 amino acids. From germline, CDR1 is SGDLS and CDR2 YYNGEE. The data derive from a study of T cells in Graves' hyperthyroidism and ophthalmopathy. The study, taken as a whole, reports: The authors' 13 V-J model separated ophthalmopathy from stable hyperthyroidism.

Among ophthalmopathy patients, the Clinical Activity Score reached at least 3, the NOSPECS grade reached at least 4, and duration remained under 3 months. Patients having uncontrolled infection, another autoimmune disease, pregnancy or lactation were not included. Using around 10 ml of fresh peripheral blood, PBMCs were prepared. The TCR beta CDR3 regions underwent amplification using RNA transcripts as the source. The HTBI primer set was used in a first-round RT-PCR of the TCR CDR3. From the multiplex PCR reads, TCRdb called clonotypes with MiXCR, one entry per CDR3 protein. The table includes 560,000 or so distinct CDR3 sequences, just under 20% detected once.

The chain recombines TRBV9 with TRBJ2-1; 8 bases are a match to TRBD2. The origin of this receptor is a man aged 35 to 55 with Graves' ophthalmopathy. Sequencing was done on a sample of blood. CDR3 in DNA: TGTGCCAGCAGCGTAAACTGGCGGGGGGCCAATGAGCAGTTCTTC. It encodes CASSVNWRGANEQFF. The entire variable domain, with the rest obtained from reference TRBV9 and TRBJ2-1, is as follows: DSGVTQTPKHLITATGQRVTLRCSPRSGDLSVYWYQQSLDQGLQFLIQYYNGEERAKGNILERFSAQQFPDLHSELNLSSLELGDSALYFCASSVNWRGANEQFFGPGTRLTVL.